The 10 T cell receptor beta chains below were found in one sample sequenced in a study of shared clonotypes between healthy human individuals. The assay was immunoSEQ multiplex PCR, and TCRdb's table has in-frame clones only and misses some. In the table there are over 2 million clones, roughly 96% of which are singletons. The material sequenced was naive CD4+ T cells sorted from blood. The sample's subset: CD45RA+ positively selected. Receptors were obtained from a man aged 18 to 35 in good health.

The chain carries TRBV6-5 and TRBJ1-1; 8 nucleotides match TRBD1. J lost 3 bases, V lost 9 bases, and 3 bases had no gene match. Germline CDR1 is MNHEY and CDR2 is SVGAGI. This CDR3 contains 12 residues. Here the CDR3 reads CARYRGDTEAFF. CDR3 DNA: TGTGCCAGGTACAGGGGGGACACTGAAGCTTTCTTT.

The rearrangement links TRBV7-8 to TRBJ1-6; a weak D match, TRBD1 (6 bases). The CDR3 consists of 14 residues. Trimming removed 5 bases from V and 4 bases from J, with 9 bases in between. In germline, CDR1 is SGHVS, CDR2 FQNEAQ. CDR3 amino acids: CASSPRGYNSPLHF. The CDR3 nucleotides read TGTGCCAGCAGCCCCAGGGGTTATAATTCACCCCTCCACTTT.

As regards this clone: The sample has other DNA sequences that encode this CDR3 too. The chain has TRBV5-1 and TRBJ2-1; no definite D call. The CDR3 runs to 13 residues. Trimming stripped 1 base from V and 7 bases from J, with 9 bases between. Germline CDR1 SGHRS, CDR2 YFSETQ. CDR3 DNA: TGCGCCAGCAGCTTGCCCGTGCCTAATGAGCAGTTCTTC. Amino acids: CASSLPVPNEQFF.

The chain couples TRBV5-4 to TRBJ2-7, with D perhaps TRBD2 (5 bases). V was pared by 0 bases and J by 2 bases, with 12 bases between. Germline lookup yields CDR1 SGHNT and CDR2 YYREEE (reference sequence). The CDR3 loop spans 15 amino acids. CDR3: CASSLDPGGTYEQYF. For the CDR3, the DNA is TGTGCCAGCAGCTTGGATCCTGGAGGTACCTACGAGCAGTACTTC.

The chain has TRBV4-3 and TRBJ1-6, with 7 bases that match TRBD1. Trimming cost V 0 bases and J 6 bases; bases outside gene matches: 20. Germline values: CDR1 LGHNA, CDR2 YSLEER. The CDR3 is 21 residues long. This CDR3 reads CASSQDLLRGGTARINSPLHF. The CDR3, as DNA: TGCGCCAGCAGCCAAGACCTCCTACGGGGGGGGACAGCAAGGATTAATTCACCCCTCCACTTT.

This clone occurred many times. The CDR3 nucleotides are TGTGCCAGCTCACCACGTGAGTGGGGGAGTCTCGGAGAGCAGTACTTC. It specifies CASSPREWGSLGEQYF. The rearrangement joins TRBV18 to TRBJ2-7; D might be TRBD1 or TRBD2, each matching 5 bases. This CDR3 is built from 16 residues. CDR1 and CDR2 from the germline V gene are KGHSH and LQKENI. V was cut by 1 base and J by 7 bases, with 20 bases left in between.

V is TRBV7-9 and J is TRBJ1-1; 7 positions agree with TRBD1. The CDR3 length is 16 residues. V shed 5 bases and J 2 bases; nucleotides not matched to a gene: 11. CDR1 and CDR2 (germline): SEHNR, FQNEAQ (reference sequence). The CDR3 spells CASSPTQGVANTEAFF. The CDR3 bases are TGTGCCAGCAGCCCTACCCAGGGGGTGGCTAACACTGAAGCTTTCTTT. Drawing the rest from reference TRBV7-9 and TRBJ1-1, the complete variable domain is DTGVSQNPRHKITKRGQNVTFRCDPISEHNRLYWYRQTLGQGPEFLTYFQNEAQLEKSRLLSDRFSAERPKGSFSTLEIQRTEQGDSAMYLCASSPTQGVANTEAFFGQGTRLTVV.

V is TRBV10-3 and J is TRBJ2-7; tentatively, D is TRBD1 or TRBD2 (5 bases each). V was cut by 0 bases and J by 1 base, with 19 bases left in between. CDR1 and CDR2 (germline): ENHRY, SYGVKD. The CDR3 is made up of 18 amino acids. The CDR3 spells CAISESKGTAIHSYEQYF. CDR3 in DNA: TGTGCCATCAGTGAGTCGAAGGGGACCGCAATTCATTCCTACGAGCAGTACTTC.

The chain combines TRBV21-1 with TRBJ2-7; TRBD2 is the table's D call and was not checked against the DNA. TRBV21-1 corresponds to a pseudogene. The CDR3 contains 16 residues. CDR3 loop: CASSKSQWESSYEQYF. The CDR3, as DNA: TGTGCCAGCAGCAAATCCCAATGGGAGAGCTCCTACGAGCAGTACTTC.

This clone showed up just a few times. This chain links TRBV5-6 with TRBJ2-7; 8 bases line up with TRBD1. V dropped 4 bases and J dropped 5; count of bases not matched to a gene: 11. The CDR3 extends over 15 amino acids. The germline CDR1 and CDR2 sequences are SGHDT and YYEEEE. The CDR3 reads CASSAFGTGRHEQYF. In DNA form, the CDR3 reads TGTGCCAGCAGCGCGTTCGGGACAGGAAGGCACGAGCAGTACTTC.